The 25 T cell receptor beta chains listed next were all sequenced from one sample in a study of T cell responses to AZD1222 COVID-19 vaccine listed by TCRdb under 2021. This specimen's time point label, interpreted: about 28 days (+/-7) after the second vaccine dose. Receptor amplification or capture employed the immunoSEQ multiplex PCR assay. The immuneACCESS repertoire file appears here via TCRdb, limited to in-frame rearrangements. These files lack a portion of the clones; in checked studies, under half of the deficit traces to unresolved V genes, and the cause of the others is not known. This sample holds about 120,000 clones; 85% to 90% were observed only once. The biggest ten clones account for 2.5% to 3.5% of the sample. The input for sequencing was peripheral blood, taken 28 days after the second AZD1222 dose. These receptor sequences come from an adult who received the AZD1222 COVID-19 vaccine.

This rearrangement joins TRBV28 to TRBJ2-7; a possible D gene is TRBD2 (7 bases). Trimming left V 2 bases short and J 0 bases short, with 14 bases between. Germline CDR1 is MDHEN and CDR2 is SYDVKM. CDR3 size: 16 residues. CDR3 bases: TGTGCCAGCAGTTTAGGGGGCGGGGGATTCTCCTACGAGCAGTACTTC. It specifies CASSLGGGGFSYEQYF.

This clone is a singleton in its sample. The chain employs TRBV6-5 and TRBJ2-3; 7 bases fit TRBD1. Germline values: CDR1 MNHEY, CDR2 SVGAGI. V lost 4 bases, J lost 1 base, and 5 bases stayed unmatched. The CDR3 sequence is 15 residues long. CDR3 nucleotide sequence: TGTGCCAGCAGTTTTCGGCAGGGGGGCACAGATACGCAGTATTTT. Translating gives CASSFRQGGTDTQYF.

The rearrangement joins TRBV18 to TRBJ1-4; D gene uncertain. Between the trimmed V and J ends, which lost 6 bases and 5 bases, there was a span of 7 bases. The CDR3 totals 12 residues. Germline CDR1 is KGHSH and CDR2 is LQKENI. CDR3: CASSSENEKLFF. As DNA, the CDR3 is TGTGCCAGCTCCTCGGAAAATGAAAAACTGTTTTTT.

The CDR3 sequence is CASSLEGASYEQYF. In DNA, the CDR3 is TGTGCCAGCAGTTTAGAGGGGGCGAGCTACGAGCAGTACTTC. This chain links TRBV27 with TRBJ2-7; 7 nucleotides align to TRBD1. The CDR3 loop spans 14 amino acids. Germline CDR1 reads MNHEY; CDR2 reads SMNVEV (reference sequence). With 2 bases clipped from V and 3 bases from J, the junction kept 4 bases outside the gene matches.

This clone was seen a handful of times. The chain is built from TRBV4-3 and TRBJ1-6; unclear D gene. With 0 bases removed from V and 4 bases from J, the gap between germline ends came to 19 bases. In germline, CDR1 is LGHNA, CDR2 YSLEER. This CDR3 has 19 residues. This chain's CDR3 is CASSQDWFIGRVYNSPLHF. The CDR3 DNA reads TGCGCCAGCAGCCAAGATTGGTTCATTGGGAGGGTGTATAATTCACCCCTCCACTTT.

The DNA for the CDR3 is TGTGCCAGCAGCGTGGGGGGAGGTCATCAGCCCCAGCATTTT. Encoded protein: CASSVGGGHQPQHF. The J gene is TRBJ1-5, the V gene TRBV11-2; the D gene is possibly TRBD1 (5 bases). From germline, CDR1 is SGHAT and CDR2 FQNNGV. The V end was cut by 5 bases, the J end by 5 bases, with 13 bases between. CDR3 length: 14 residues. The full variable domain, rest sourced from reference TRBV11-2 and TRBJ1-5, is EAGVAQSPRYKIIEKRQSVAFWCNPISGHATLYWYQQILGQGPKLLIQFQNNGVVDDSQLPKDRFSAERLKGVDSTLKIQPAKLEDSAVYLCASSVGGGHQPQHFGDGTRLSIL.

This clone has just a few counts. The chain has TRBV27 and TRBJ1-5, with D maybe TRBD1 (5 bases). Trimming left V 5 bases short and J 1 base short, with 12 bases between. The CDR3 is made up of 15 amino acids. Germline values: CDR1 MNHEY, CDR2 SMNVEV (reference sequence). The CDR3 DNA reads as TGTGCCAGCAGTGTCCGGGACGGCAGCAATCAGCCCCAGCATTTT. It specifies CASSVRDGSNQPQHF.

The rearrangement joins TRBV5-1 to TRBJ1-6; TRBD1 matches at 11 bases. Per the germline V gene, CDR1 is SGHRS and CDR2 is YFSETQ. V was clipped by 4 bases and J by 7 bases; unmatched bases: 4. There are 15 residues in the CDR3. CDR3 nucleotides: TGCGCCAGCAGCAACGGACAGGGGGCCAATTCACCCCTCCACTTT. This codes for CASSNGQGANSPLHF.

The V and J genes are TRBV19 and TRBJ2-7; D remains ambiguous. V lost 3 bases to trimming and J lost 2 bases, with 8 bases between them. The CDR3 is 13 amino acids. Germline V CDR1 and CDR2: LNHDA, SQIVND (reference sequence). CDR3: CASSIGKPYEQYF. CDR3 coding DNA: TGTGCCAGTAGTATCGGTAAACCCTACGAGCAGTACTTC.

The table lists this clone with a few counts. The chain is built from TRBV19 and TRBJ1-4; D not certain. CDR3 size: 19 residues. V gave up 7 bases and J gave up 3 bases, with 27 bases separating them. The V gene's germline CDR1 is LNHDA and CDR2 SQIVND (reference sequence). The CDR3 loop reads CASTPRGPYDPLANEKLFF. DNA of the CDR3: TGTGCCAGTACCCCCCGAGGACCATACGACCCTTTGGCTAATGAAAAACTGTTTTTT. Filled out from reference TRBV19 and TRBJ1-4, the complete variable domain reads DGGITQSPKYLFRKEGQNVTLSCEQNLNHDAMYWYRQDPGQGLRLIYYSQIVNDFQKGDIAEGYSVSREKKESFPLTVTSAQKNPTAFYLCASTPRGPYDPLANEKLFFGSGTQLSVL.

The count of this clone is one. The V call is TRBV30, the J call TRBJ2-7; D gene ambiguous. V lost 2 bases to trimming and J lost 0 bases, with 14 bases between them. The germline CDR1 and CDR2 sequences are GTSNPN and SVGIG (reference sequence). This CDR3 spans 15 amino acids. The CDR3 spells CAWSPEHLVSYEQYF. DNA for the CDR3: TGTGCCTGGAGTCCTGAGCACCTCGTCTCCTACGAGCAGTACTTC. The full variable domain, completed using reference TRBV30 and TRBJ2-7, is SQTIHQWPATLVQPVGSPLSLECTVEGTSNPNLYWYRQAAGRGLQLLFYSVGIGQISSEVPQNLSASRPQDRQFILSSKKLLLSDSGFYLCAWSPEHLVSYEQYFGPGTRLTVT.

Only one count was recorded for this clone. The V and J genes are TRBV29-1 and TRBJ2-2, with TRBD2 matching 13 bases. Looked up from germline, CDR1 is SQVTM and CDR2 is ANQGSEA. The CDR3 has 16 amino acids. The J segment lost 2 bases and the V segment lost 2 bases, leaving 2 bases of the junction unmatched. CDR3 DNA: TGCAGCGTTGAAACTAGCGGGGGGGCTAACACCGGGGAGCTGTTTTTT. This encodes CSVETSGGANTGELFF.

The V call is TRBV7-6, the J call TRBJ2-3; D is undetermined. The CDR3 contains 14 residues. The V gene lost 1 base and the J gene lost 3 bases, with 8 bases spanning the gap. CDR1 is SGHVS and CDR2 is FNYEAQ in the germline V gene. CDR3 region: CASSLVKETDTQYF. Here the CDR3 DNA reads TGTGCCAGCAGCTTAGTCAAGGAGACAGATACGCAGTATTTT.

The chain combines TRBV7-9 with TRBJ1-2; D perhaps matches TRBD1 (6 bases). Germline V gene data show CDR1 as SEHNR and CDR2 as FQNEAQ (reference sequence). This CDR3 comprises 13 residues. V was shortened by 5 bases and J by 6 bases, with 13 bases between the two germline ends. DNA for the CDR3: TGTGCCAGCAGCCCCGGGACATTTAATGGCTACACCTTC. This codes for CASSPGTFNGYTF.

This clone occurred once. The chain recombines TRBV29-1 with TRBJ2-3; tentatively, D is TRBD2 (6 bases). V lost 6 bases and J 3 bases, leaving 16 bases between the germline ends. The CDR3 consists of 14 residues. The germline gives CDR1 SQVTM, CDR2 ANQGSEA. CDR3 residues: CSVGITSPTDTQYF. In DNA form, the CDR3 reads TGCAGCGTCGGTATAACTAGCCCGACAGATACGCAGTATTTT.

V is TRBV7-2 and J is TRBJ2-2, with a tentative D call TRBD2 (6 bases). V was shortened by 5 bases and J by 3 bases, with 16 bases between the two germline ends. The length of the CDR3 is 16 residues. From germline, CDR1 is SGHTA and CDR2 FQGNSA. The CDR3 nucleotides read TGTGCCAGCAGCCCCGTGGCGGGGCTCTACACCGGGGAGCTGTTTTTT. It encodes CASSPVAGLYTGELFF. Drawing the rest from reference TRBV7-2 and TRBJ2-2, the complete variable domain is GAGVSQSPSNKVTEKGKDVELRCDPISGHTALYWYRQSLGQGLEFLIYFQGNSAPDKSGLPSDRFSAERTGGSVSTLTIQRTQQEDSAVYLCASSPVAGLYTGELFFGEGSRLTVL.

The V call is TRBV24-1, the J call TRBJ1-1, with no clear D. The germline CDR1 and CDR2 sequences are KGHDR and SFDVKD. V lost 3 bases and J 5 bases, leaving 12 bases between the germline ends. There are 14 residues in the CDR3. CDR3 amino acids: CATSDGGLGTEAFF. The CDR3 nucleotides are TGTGCCACCAGTGATGGAGGGTTGGGTACTGAAGCTTTCTTT.

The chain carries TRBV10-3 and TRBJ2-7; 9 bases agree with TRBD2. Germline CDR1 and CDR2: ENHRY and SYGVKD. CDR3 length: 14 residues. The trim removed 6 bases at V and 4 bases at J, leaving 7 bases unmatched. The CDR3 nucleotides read TGTGCCATCAGGGGTAGCGGGGGAGGATACGAGCAGTACTTC. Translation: CAIRGSGGGYEQYF.

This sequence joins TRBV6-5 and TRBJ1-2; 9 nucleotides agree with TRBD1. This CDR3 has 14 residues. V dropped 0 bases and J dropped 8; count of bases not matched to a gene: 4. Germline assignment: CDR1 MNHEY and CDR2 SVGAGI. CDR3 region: CASSYSGTGRGYTF. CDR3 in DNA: TGTGCCAGCAGTTACTCGGGGACAGGGAGAGGCTACACCTTC.

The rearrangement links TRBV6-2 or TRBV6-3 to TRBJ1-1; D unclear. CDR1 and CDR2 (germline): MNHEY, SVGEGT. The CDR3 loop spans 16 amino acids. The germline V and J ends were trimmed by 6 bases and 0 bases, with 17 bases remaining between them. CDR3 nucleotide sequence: TGTGCCAGCAGCCCCCGCGTCGGCTACATGAACACTGAAGCTTTCTTT. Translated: CASSPRVGYMNTEAFF.

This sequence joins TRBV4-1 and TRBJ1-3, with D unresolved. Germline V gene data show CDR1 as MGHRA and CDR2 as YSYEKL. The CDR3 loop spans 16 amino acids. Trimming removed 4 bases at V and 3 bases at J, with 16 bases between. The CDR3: CASSPAPASNGNTIYF. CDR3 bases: TGCGCCAGCAGCCCTGCCCCCGCCAGCAATGGAAACACCATATATTTT.

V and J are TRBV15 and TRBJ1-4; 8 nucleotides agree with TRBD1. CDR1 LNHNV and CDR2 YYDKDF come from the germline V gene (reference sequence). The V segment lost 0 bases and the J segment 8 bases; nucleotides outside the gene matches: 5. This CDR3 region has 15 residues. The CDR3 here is CATSRETGGEEKLFF. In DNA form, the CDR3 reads TGTGCCACCAGCAGAGAAACAGGGGGGGAAGAAAAACTGTTTTTT.

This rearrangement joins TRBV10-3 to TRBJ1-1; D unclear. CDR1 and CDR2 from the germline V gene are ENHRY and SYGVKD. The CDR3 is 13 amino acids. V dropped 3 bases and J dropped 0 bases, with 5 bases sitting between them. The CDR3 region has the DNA TGTGCCATCAGTGACAGAATGAACACTGAAGCTTTCTTT. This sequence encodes CAISDRMNTEAFF.

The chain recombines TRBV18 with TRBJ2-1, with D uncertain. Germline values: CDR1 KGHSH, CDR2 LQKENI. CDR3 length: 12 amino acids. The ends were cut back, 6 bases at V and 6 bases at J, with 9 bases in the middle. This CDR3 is CASSSLGNEQFF. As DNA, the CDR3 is TGTGCCAGCTCGTCTCTAGGCAATGAGCAGTTCTTC.

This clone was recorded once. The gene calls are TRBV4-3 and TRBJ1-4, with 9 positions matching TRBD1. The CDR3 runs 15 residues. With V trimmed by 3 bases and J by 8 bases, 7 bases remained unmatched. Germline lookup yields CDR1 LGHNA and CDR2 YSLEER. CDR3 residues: CASSQRPGQGEKLFF. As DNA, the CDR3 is TGCGCCAGCAGCCAGCGCCCGGGACAGGGAGAAAAACTGTTTTTT.